These T cell receptor beta chains were read from a single sample in a study of blood T cell repertoires in COVID-19. Only in-frame clones appear in the TCRdb table, and some are missing; sequencing was by immunoSEQ multiplex PCR. The table includes roughly 65,000 clones, roughly 73% detected once. The sample was peripheral blood. Source of these receptors: a human donor in a cohort sampled during active COVID-19. Each CDR3 is given with its conserved first and last residue. The D gene is left open where the match is weak. Some rows have no size entry. The others give once, few or many, or a class for an expanded clone.

NA NA TRBJ1-1 TRBV11-3 TGTGCCAGCAGCTCCAGTGCGAACACTGAAGCTTTCTTT CASSSSANTEAFF
NA NA TRBJ1-5 TRBV18 TGTGCCAGCTCACCCTCCAGGGATCAGCCCCAGCATTTT CASSPSRDQPQHF
TRBD1 NA TRBJ2-3 TRBV3-1/TRBV3-2 TGTGCCAGCAGCCAGATCGGGACAGGGAACACAGATACGCAGTATTTT CASSQIGTGNTDTQYF
NA NA TRBJ1-6 TRBV27 TGTGCCAGCAGTTTATCGGGGGGGCTGGTTTCACCCCTCCACTTT CASSLSGGLVSPLHF
NA NA TRBJ1-5 TRBV19 TGTGCCAGTCTAGGGAGCACAGGGACGATTAGCAATCAGCCCCAGCATTTT CASLGSTGTISNQPQHF
TRBD1 NA TRBJ1-2 TRBV6-5 TGTGCCAGCAGTCGGACAGGGGCTATCTATGGCTACACCTTC CASSRTGAIYGYTF
TRBD1 NA TRBJ1-2 TRBV28 TGTGCCAGCAGTCCCGGACAGGCCCGCTACTATGGCTACACCTTC CASSPGQARYYGYTF
NA NA TRBJ1-2 TRBV19 TGTGCCAGTAGTCTAAGACAAATAAACTATGGCTACACCTTC CASSLRQINYGYTF
TRBD1 NA TRBJ1-3 TRBV5-1 TGCGCCAGCAGCGTAGGGACAGAACGTGGAAACACCATATATTTT CASSVGTERGNTIYF
NA NA TRBJ2-7 TRBV11-2 TGTGCCAGCAGCTTAGGGGCCCGGACACGCCTCAACGAGCAGTACTTC CASSLGARTRLNEQYF
TRBD1 NA TRBJ1-1 TRBV27 TGTGCCAGCAGTTCCCCGGGACAGGGGAGGAGGAACACTGAAGCTTTCTTT CASSSPGQGRRNTEAFF
NA NA TRBJ1-1 TRBV28 TGTGCCAGCCCCCCCGCGAGGGAATGGAACACTGAAGCTTTCTTT CASPPAREWNTEAFF
TRBD1 few TRBJ2-7 TRBV12-3/TRBV12-4 TGTGCCAGCAGTTTAATGGGTCAGGGGGTGCAGTACTTC CASSLMGQGVQYF
TRBD1 NA TRBJ1-1 TRBV3-1/TRBV3-2 TGTGCCAGCAGCCAAGATTCCGGACAGGACGCATGGTCGGGGAACACTGAAGCTTTCTTT CASSQDSGQDAWSGNTEAFF
TRBD1 NA TRBJ2-5 TRBV10-3 TGTGCCATCAGTGAATTTAGACAGGGCGGAGGGACCCAGTACTTC CAISEFRQGGGTQYF
TRBD2 NA TRBJ2-7 TRBV7-2 TGTGCCAGCAGCCCAGGACTAGCGGCCTACGAGCAGTACTTC CASSPGLAAYEQYF
NA NA TRBJ2-3 TRBV6-4 TGTGCCAGCAGTGACGGGACACCAGCTGGTACGCAGTATTTT CASSDGTPAGTQYF
TRBD1 NA TRBJ1-2 TRBV29-1 TGCAGCGTTGGACCAGGGGGCAGTGGCTACACCTTC CSVGPGGSGYTF
TRBD1 few TRBJ1-1 TRBV7-2 TGTGCCAGCAGCACACAGGGGAGTACTGAAGCTTTCTTT CASSTQGSTEAFF
TRBD1 few TRBJ1-5 TRBV27 TGTGCCAGCAGTTTCGGACAGGGCAATCAGCCCCAGCATTTT CASSFGQGNQPQHF
NA NA TRBJ2-3 TRBV4-2 TGTGCCAGCAGCCAAGTCGGGTCAGGGGTTCAAGATACGCAGTATTTT CASSQVGSGVQDTQYF
NA NA TRBJ2-7 TRBV6-5 TGTGCCAGCAGTAGGGGCTACGAGCAGTACTTC CASSRGYEQYF
NA NA TRBJ2-5 TRBV30 TGTGCCTGGAGTGGGGCAGGTGCCCTTGGGACCCAGTACTTC CAWSGAGALGTQYF
NA NA TRBJ2-5 TRBV6-4 TGTGCCAGACGGGGCAGGGGCGTTGAGACCCAGTACTTC CARRGRGVETQYF
NA NA TRBJ2-2 TRBV7-2 TGTGCCAGCAGCTTGAGGCAGACCGGGGAGCTGTTTTTT CASSLRQTGELFF
NA NA TRBJ1-2 TRBV15 TGTGCCACCAGCAGGGCTAAGGGGGTTGGCTACACCTTC CATSRAKGVGYTF
TRBD2 NA TRBJ2-1 TRBV3-1/TRBV3-2 TGTGCCAGCAGCCCATGGACTAGCTTACAGTTCTTC CASSPWTSLQFF
NA once TRBJ2-5 TRBV14 TGTGCCAGCAGCCCCGGGGGGACCCAGTACTTC CASSPGGTQYF
TRBD1 few TRBJ2-5 TRBV7-2 TGTGCCAGCAGCGTGAGCGGACAGGGGGCCGGCCAAGAGACCCAGTACTTC CASSVSGQGAGQETQYF
TRBD1 NA TRBJ2-7 TRBV7-2 TGTGCCAGCAAACAAGACAGGGGGGAAACCTCCTACGAGCAGTACTTC CASKQDRGETSYEQYF
TRBD1 NA TRBJ2-7 TRBV5-1 TGCGCCAGCAGCCACCATAGGACAGGGGGCACCTCCGAGCAGTACTTC CASSHHRTGGTSEQYF
NA once TRBJ2-7 TRBV6-5 TGTGCCAGCAGTTTAGCTAGTTCCTACGAGCAGTACTTC CASSLASSYEQYF
NA NA TRBJ2-3 TRBV28 TGTGCCAGCAGCCTATTTAGCGTTGGGGCAGATACGCAGTATTTT CASSLFSVGADTQYF
NA NA TRBJ1-6 TRBV7-2 TGTGCCAGCAGCGCCCCTACAGTTTTCTATAATTCACCCCTCCACTTT CASSAPTVFYNSPLHF
NA NA TRBJ1-3 TRBV7-6 TGTGCCAGCAGCTTAGCGGCCCACGGAAACACCATATATTTT CASSLAAHGNTIYF
NA NA TRBJ1-6 TRBV5-1 TGCGCCAGCAGCCGGGACGGGGGAAGCTCCTATAATTCACCCCTCCACTTT CASSRDGGSSYNSPLHF
TRBD1 NA TRBJ1-5 TRBV5-1 TGCGCCAGCAGCTGGACTACAGGGGGTGGTCAGCCCCAGCATTTT CASSWTTGGGQPQHF
TRBD1 NA TRBJ1-4 TRBV19 TGTGCCAGTAGCCCCTTGACAGGGGTAGGTAATGAAAAACTGTTTTTT CASSPLTGVGNEKLFF